This entry lists 31 T cell receptor beta chains sequenced from one sample in a study of monozygotic twins with inflammatory bowel disease. TCRdb re-analyzed the 5' RACE reads; it lists each CDR3 protein once, without DNA. This table holds 310,000 or so distinct CDR3 sequences. Specimen: blood. Receptor source: a human donor with ulcerative colitis or Crohn's disease, or a healthy co-twin of an affected twin (not recorded which).

The rearrangement joins TRBV5-1 to TRBJ2-1; TCRdb proposes TRBD1, but this gene call is untestable without DNA. This CDR3 has 15 residues. CDR1 SGHRS and CDR2 YFSETQ come from the germline V gene. The CDR3 sequence is CASSLTPFQANEQFF. The full variable domain, its missing parts supplied by reference TRBV5-1 and TRBJ2-1, is KAGVTQTPRYLIKTRGQQVTLSCSPISGHRSVSWYQQTPGQGLQFLFEYFSETQRNKGNFPGRFSGRQFSNSRSEMNVSTLELGDSALYLCASSLTPFQANEQFFGPGTRLTVL.

The chain is built from TRBV20-1 and TRBJ2-3; the TRBD2 assignment by TCRdb is unverifiable without DNA. The germline V gene encodes CDR1 DFQATT and CDR2 SNEGSKA (reference sequence). The CDR3 is 14 amino acids. The CDR3 is CSATGTSGAGTQYF.

The chain has TRBV15 and TRBJ1-6; there is no DNA to check the TCRdb D call of TRBD1. The germline gives CDR1 LNHNV, CDR2 YYDKDF (reference sequence). This CDR3 is built from 12 residues. CDR3 residues: CATSPPQLSLHF.

V gene TRBV12-3 or TRBV12-4 combines with J gene TRBJ1-3; TCRdb calls TRBD1, which cannot be checked without DNA. The CDR3 totals 15 residues. CDR3 in amino acids: CASSLVRGGGNTIYF.

The chain has TRBV30 and TRBJ2-1; checking the TCRdb D call of TRBD2 is not possible without DNA. Germline CDR1 and CDR2: GTSNPN and SVGIG (reference sequence). This CDR3 is 15 amino acids long. CDR3 amino acids: CAWSAGLGAFNEQFF.

The chain carries TRBV14 and TRBJ2-1. Germline V gives CDR1 SGHDN, CDR2 FVKESK. This CDR3 is built from 17 residues. Here the CDR3 reads CASSQDTANTHYNEQFF.

V gene TRBV5-1 combines with J gene TRBJ2-7; with no DNA, the TCRdb D assignment of TRBD1 cannot be verified. Germline CDR1 is SGHRS and CDR2 is YFSETQ. This CDR3 has 13 amino acids. CDR3 region: CASSRDREGEQYF.

This sequence joins TRBV5-1 and TRBJ1-5. The germline V gene encodes CDR1 SGHRS and CDR2 YFSETQ. The CDR3 totals 14 residues. CDR3 region: CASSLGSNNQPQHF.

The genes are TRBV12-3 or TRBV12-4 and TRBJ2-6. The CDR3 runs 16 residues. CDR3 loop: CASSLGGRPGANVLTF.

The J gene is TRBJ2-7, the V gene TRBV10-3; no DNA is available, so the TRBD1 call from TCRdb remains unchecked. Germline assignment: CDR1 ENHRY and CDR2 SYGVKD. There are 13 residues in the CDR3. CDR3 amino acids: CAISWDGSYEQYF.

The genes are TRBV20-1 and TRBJ2-6; absent DNA, TCRdb's TRBD1 call cannot be checked. The CDR3 is 16 amino acids. Germline loops: CDR1 DFQATT, CDR2 SNEGSKA (reference sequence). CDR3 sequence reads: CSARSGGSSGANVLTF.

This rearrangement joins TRBV7-8 to TRBJ1-1. The CDR3 runs to 14 residues. In germline, CDR1 is SGHVS, CDR2 FQNEAQ. CDR3 protein: CASSLKRSHTEAFF. The complete variable domain, with remaining parts taken from reference TRBV7-8 and TRBJ1-1, reads GAGVSQSPRYKVAKRGQDVALRCDPISGHVSLFWYQQALGQGPEFLTYFQNEAQLDKSGLPSDRFFAERPEGSVSTLKIQRTQQEDSAVYLCASSLKRSHTEAFFGQGTRLTVV.

The chain combines TRBV5-1 with TRBJ2-7; the D call from TCRdb, TRBD1, cannot be confirmed without DNA. The CDR3 covers 13 residues. Germline V gene lookup returns CDR1 SGHRS and CDR2 YFSETQ. CDR3 sequence reads: CASRPQGPEEQYF.

The chain recombines TRBV10-3 with TRBJ1-1. The CDR3 spans 13 residues. Germline CDR1 and CDR2: ENHRY and SYGVKD. The CDR3: CATVGAPNTEAFF.

The chain has TRBV24-1 and TRBJ1-5. The CDR3 extends over 11 amino acids. Germline V gene data show CDR1 as KGHDR and CDR2 as SFDVKD. The CDR3 reads CAPGDNQPQHF.

This chain links TRBV5-4 with TRBJ2-3; there is no DNA to check the TCRdb D call of TRBD2. The CDR3 sequence is 17 residues long. Germline CDR1 reads SGHNT; CDR2 reads YYREEE (reference sequence). The CDR3 region is CASSSTSGRALTDTQDF.

J is TRBJ2-5 and V is TRBV18; as DNA is missing, the TRBD1 call by TCRdb cannot be tested. This CDR3 region has 15 residues. Germline V gives CDR1 KGHSH, CDR2 LQKENI. CDR3 sequence reads: CASSPTRNRGETQYF.

V is TRBV5-1 and J is TRBJ1-2. This CDR3 contains 15 residues. Germline V lookup: CDR1 SGHRS, CDR2 YFSETQ. The CDR3 loop is CASSPRAGKVDGYTF.

The chain couples TRBV4-1 to TRBJ1-2; TCRdb's D call, TRBD1, is unchecked because there is no DNA. Germline lookup yields CDR1 MGHRA and CDR2 YSYEKL. The CDR3 totals 19 residues. CDR3 in amino acids: CASSQALWVPKEGNYGYTF.

V gene TRBV20-1 combines with J gene TRBJ2-1; with no DNA, the TCRdb D assignment of TRBD1 cannot be verified. The CDR3 extends over 13 amino acids. CDR1 and CDR2 (germline): DFQATT, SNEGSKA (reference sequence). The CDR3 loop reads CSAGSGTGHEQFF.

This chain links TRBV10-3 with TRBJ2-3; TCRdb returns TRBD1, unconfirmable since there is no DNA. Germline V gene sequence: CDR1 ENHRY, CDR2 SYGVKD. This CDR3 has 16 residues. CDR3 sequence reads: CAISESRGAGTDTQYF.

The CDR3 reads CASSRTSGQETQYF. This chain uses TRBV18 with TRBJ2-5; TCRdb's D call, TRBD2, is unchecked because there is no DNA. Per the germline V gene, CDR1 is KGHSH and CDR2 is LQKENI. CDR3 size: 14 residues.

The chain links TRBV5-1 to TRBJ2-7; TCRdb gives TRBD2 as the D gene, but with no DNA this cannot be confirmed. Germline CDR1 SGHRS, CDR2 YFSETQ. The CDR3 spans 17 residues. CDR3 sequence reads: CASSYTLTSGVSYEQYF.

The chain carries TRBV7-8 and TRBJ2-3; TCRdb's D gene call, TRBD1, goes unchecked for lack of DNA. This CDR3 contains 14 residues. CDR1 SGHVS and CDR2 FQNEAQ come from the germline V gene. Here the CDR3 reads CASSARQITDTQYF.

The chain links TRBV7-9 to TRBJ2-3; without DNA, the TCRdb call of TRBD2 cannot be checked. This CDR3 has 15 residues. Germline CDR1 SEHNR, CDR2 FQNEAQ (reference sequence). CDR3 loop: CASSATSGRADTQYF.

This chain connects TRBV5-4 to TRBJ2-3. This CDR3 is built from 16 residues. The germline CDR1 and CDR2 sequences are SGHNT and YYREEE (reference sequence). The CDR3: CASSLGMAFNTDTQYF. The full variable domain, rest sourced from reference TRBV5-4 and TRBJ2-3, is ETGVTQSPTHLIKTRGQQVTLRCSSQSGHNTVSWYQQALGQGPQFIFQYYREEENGRGNFPPRFSGLQFPNYSSELNVNALELDDSALYLCASSLGMAFNTDTQYFGPGTRLTVL.

The J gene is TRBJ2-4, the V gene TRBV6-2 or TRBV6-3; TCRdb's D call, TRBD1, is unchecked because there is no DNA. This CDR3 is built from 13 residues. Germline V gene lookup returns CDR1 MNHEY and CDR2 SVGEGT. The CDR3 spells CASSYPGKNIQYF.

The chain is built from TRBV12-3 or TRBV12-4 and TRBJ1-1. CDR3 length: 13 amino acids. The CDR3 sequence: CASSWGEGSEAFF.

The chain uses TRBV19 and TRBJ1-2; TCRdb outputs TRBD1, but without DNA this stays unchecked. Germline CDR1 is LNHDA and CDR2 is SQIVND (reference sequence). There are 17 residues in the CDR3. CDR3 protein: CASSIDLQGARNYGYTF.

Here the CDR3 reads CASGLGEWADTEAFF. The chain couples TRBV5-1 to TRBJ1-1; TCRdb returns TRBD1, unconfirmable since there is no DNA. Germline CDR1 and CDR2: SGHRS and YFSETQ. The CDR3 contains 15 residues.

The chain carries TRBV11-2 and TRBJ1-2; TCRdb indicates TRBD1, and absent DNA this call remains unverified. The CDR3 contains 15 residues. Germline CDR1 and CDR2: SGHAT and FQNNGV. The CDR3 region is CASSRLTGLGYGYTF.